These T cell receptor beta chains were read from a single sample in a study of blood T cell repertoires in COVID-19. Measured with immunoSEQ multiplex PCR; TCRdb has only the in-frame clones, and not every one. The sample holds approximately 210,000 clones, over 80% seen once. The sample comprised peripheral blood. These TCRs come from a human donor in a cohort sampled during active COVID-19. The CDR3 runs from the conserved cysteine through the conserved F or W. A D gene is named only where the DNA matches it firmly. Rows may omit the clone size; those that give it use once, few, many or a size class.

CDR3aa: CASSSVQGGRDQPQHF
CDR3nt: TGTGCCAGCAGCTCCGTACAGGGCGGGAGGGATCAGCCCCAGCATTTT
j_gene: TRBJ1-5
abundance: .
d_gene: .
v_gene: TRBV11-2

CDR3aa: CASSEVGGLSNQPQHF
CDR3nt: TGTGCCAGCAGTGAAGTCGGCGGACTTAGCAATCAGCCCCAGCATTTT
j_gene: TRBJ1-5
abundance: .
d_gene: .
v_gene: TRBV6-1

CDR3aa: CASSRTRTYNEQFF
CDR3nt: TGTGCCAGCAGTCGGACTAGGACCTACAATGAGCAGTTCTTC
j_gene: TRBJ2-1
abundance: .
d_gene: TRBD2
v_gene: TRBV7-9

CDR3aa: CASRNQGYTGELFF
CDR3nt: TGTGCCAGCCGTAATCAGGGTTACACCGGGGAGCTGTTTTTT
j_gene: TRBJ2-2
abundance: .
d_gene: .
v_gene: TRBV2

CDR3aa: CASSFDRAPYEQYF
CDR3nt: TGTGCCAGCAGTTTCGACAGGGCCCCATACGAGCAGTACTTC
j_gene: TRBJ2-7
abundance: .
d_gene: TRBD1
v_gene: TRBV28

CDR3aa: CASSLGSASSYEQYF
CDR3nt: TGTGCCAGCAGCTTAGGTAGCGCGAGCTCCTACGAGCAGTACTTC
j_gene: TRBJ2-7
abundance: .
d_gene: .
v_gene: TRBV7-7

CDR3aa: CAWSEDRLSGNTIYF
CDR3nt: TGTGCCTGGAGCGAGGACAGACTCTCTGGAAACACCATATATTTT
j_gene: TRBJ1-3
abundance: .
d_gene: .
v_gene: TRBV30

CDR3aa: CASGLAQVSFF
CDR3nt: TGTGCCAGCGGCCTAGCGCAGGTGTCGTTCTTC
j_gene: TRBJ2-1
abundance: .
d_gene: .
v_gene: TRBV6-6

CDR3aa: CASSEQGSYNGSPLHF
CDR3nt: TGTGCCAGCAGTGAGCAGGGGTCCTATAATGGTTCACCCCTCCACTTT
j_gene: TRBJ1-6
abundance: few
d_gene: .
v_gene: TRBV2

CDR3aa: CATSDLRQGVYEQYF
CDR3nt: TGTGCCACCAGTGATTTACGACAGGGGGTTTACGAGCAGTACTTC
j_gene: TRBJ2-7
abundance: .
d_gene: TRBD1
v_gene: TRBV24-1

CDR3aa: CASSKDRGLYEQYF
CDR3nt: TGTGCCAGCAGCAAGGACAGGGGATTATACGAGCAGTACTTC
j_gene: TRBJ2-7
abundance: .
d_gene: TRBD1
v_gene: TRBV6-5

CDR3aa: CASSESGATNYGYTF
CDR3nt: TGTGCCAGCAGTGAATCAGGGGCGACTAACTATGGCTACACCTTC
j_gene: TRBJ1-2
abundance: .
d_gene: .
v_gene: TRBV6-4

CDR3aa: CASSKPGLHSYEQYF
CDR3nt: TGTGCCAGCAGCAAACCGGGACTGCACTCCTACGAGCAGTACTTC
j_gene: TRBJ2-7
abundance: .
d_gene: .
v_gene: TRBV21-1

CDR3aa: CASSWTGTEAFF
CDR3nt: TGTGCCAGCAGCTGGACAGGGACTGAAGCTTTCTTT
j_gene: TRBJ1-1
abundance: few
d_gene: TRBD1
v_gene: TRBV11-1

CDR3aa: CASSEGLAGTPYEQYF
CDR3nt: TGTGCCAGCAGCGAGGGACTAGCGGGTACTCCCTACGAGCAGTACTTC
j_gene: TRBJ2-7
abundance: .
d_gene: TRBD2
v_gene: TRBV9

CDR3aa: CASSIQGGNTIYF
CDR3nt: TGTGCCAGCAGCATACAGGGGGGAAACACCATATATTTT
j_gene: TRBJ1-3
abundance: .
d_gene: TRBD1
v_gene: TRBV7-9

CDR3aa: CASSHGQANTEAFF
CDR3nt: TGTGCCAGCAGCCACGGACAGGCGAACACTGAAGCTTTCTTT
j_gene: TRBJ1-1
abundance: .
d_gene: TRBD1
v_gene: TRBV14

CDR3aa: CASSSGRSYEQYF
CDR3nt: TGTGCCAGCAGCAGCGGGAGAAGCTACGAGCAGTACTTC
j_gene: TRBJ2-7
abundance: .
d_gene: TRBD2
v_gene: TRBV3-1/TRBV3-2

CDR3aa: CASSIPGRGETQYF
CDR3nt: TGTGCCAGCAGCATCCCCGGGAGGGGAGAGACCCAGTACTTC
j_gene: TRBJ2-5
abundance: .
d_gene: TRBD2
v_gene: TRBV6-5

CDR3aa: CASSPPAGDTGELFF
CDR3nt: TGTGCCAGCTCACCACCAGCGGGGGACACCGGGGAGCTGTTTTTT
j_gene: TRBJ2-2
abundance: .
d_gene: TRBD2
v_gene: TRBV18

CDR3aa: CASSDRHSNQPQHF
CDR3nt: TGTGCCAGCAGCGACAGGCATAGCAATCAGCCCCAGCATTTT
j_gene: TRBJ1-5
abundance: few
d_gene: .
v_gene: TRBV27

CDR3aa: CASSQWDRDDYEQYF
CDR3nt: TGTGCCAGCAGCCAATGGGACAGGGACGACTACGAGCAGTACTTC
j_gene: TRBJ2-7
abundance: .
d_gene: TRBD1
v_gene: TRBV4-2

CDR3aa: CASSPLAGMKQETQYF
CDR3nt: TGTGCCAGCAGTCCCCTAGCCGGAATGAAACAAGAGACCCAGTACTTC
j_gene: TRBJ2-5
abundance: once
d_gene: .
v_gene: TRBV28

CDR3aa: CASSETSGRKRDTQYF
CDR3nt: TGTGCCAGTAGCGAGACTAGCGGGAGGAAAAGGGACACGCAGTATTTT
j_gene: TRBJ2-3
abundance: .
d_gene: TRBD2
v_gene: TRBV19

CDR3aa: CASSLTGLALYNEQFF
CDR3nt: TGCGCCAGCAGCTTGACGGGACTAGCTCTATACAATGAGCAGTTCTTC
j_gene: TRBJ2-1
abundance: .
d_gene: TRBD2
v_gene: TRBV5-1

CDR3aa: CSVEIADPYEQYF
CDR3nt: TGCAGCGTTGAGATAGCGGACCCCTACGAGCAGTACTTC
j_gene: TRBJ2-7
abundance: .
d_gene: .
v_gene: TRBV29-1

CDR3aa: CASSERQGTYEQYF
CDR3nt: TGTGCCAGCAGTGAACGACAGGGCACCTACGAGCAGTACTTC
j_gene: TRBJ2-7
abundance: .
d_gene: TRBD1
v_gene: TRBV6-1

CDR3aa: CASSQVRRGSSYEQYF
CDR3nt: TGCGCCAGCAGCCAAGTACGGAGGGGCAGCTCCTACGAGCAGTACTTC
j_gene: TRBJ2-7
abundance: .
d_gene: .
v_gene: TRBV4-3

CDR3aa: CASSYGRTRGEAFF
CDR3nt: TGTGCCAGCAGTTACGGTCGTACCAGGGGGGAAGCTTTCTTT
j_gene: TRBJ1-1
abundance: .
d_gene: TRBD1
v_gene: TRBV6-5

CDR3aa: CASTLRETGGNTIYF
CDR3nt: TGTGCCAGCACCCTTCGAGAGACAGGTGGAAACACCATATATTTT
j_gene: TRBJ1-3
abundance: .
d_gene: .
v_gene: TRBV2

CDR3aa: CASSLAGRYYGYTF
CDR3nt: TGTGCCAGCAGCTTGGCAGGGAGGTACTATGGCTACACCTTC
j_gene: TRBJ1-2
abundance: .
d_gene: .
v_gene: TRBV5-6

CDR3aa: CASSRLAGGPPRPGEQYF
CDR3nt: TGTGCCAGCAGCCGCCTAGCGGGAGGCCCACCTAGACCGGGCGAGCAGTACTTC
j_gene: TRBJ2-7
abundance: .
d_gene: TRBD2
v_gene: TRBV7-8

CDR3aa: CASSQAGTSREQYF
CDR3nt: TGTGCCAGCAGCCAAGCAGGGACTAGTCGGGAGCAGTACTTC
j_gene: TRBJ2-7
abundance: .
d_gene: TRBD2
v_gene: TRBV3-1/TRBV3-2

CDR3aa: CASRKARVDTEAFF
CDR3nt: TGTGCCAGCAGAAAAGCCAGGGTGGACACTGAAGCTTTCTTT
j_gene: TRBJ1-1
abundance: .
d_gene: .
v_gene: TRBV28

CDR3aa: CASSSRDTEAFF
CDR3nt: TGCGCCAGCAGCTCCAGGGACACTGAAGCTTTCTTT
j_gene: TRBJ1-1
abundance: .
d_gene: .
v_gene: TRBV5-1

CDR3aa: CASSFGQGARETQYF
CDR3nt: TGTGCCAGCAGCTTCGGACAGGGGGCCCGGGAGACCCAGTACTTC
j_gene: TRBJ2-5
abundance: .
d_gene: TRBD1
v_gene: TRBV9

CDR3aa: CASSLAGGTSGFSYEQYF
CDR3nt: TGTGCCAGCAGCTTAGCGGGCGGGACTAGCGGCTTCTCCTACGAGCAGTACTTC
j_gene: TRBJ2-7
abundance: .
d_gene: TRBD2
v_gene: TRBV7-2

CDR3aa: CASSPAKGLPEAFF
CDR3nt: TGTGCCAGCAGCCCCGCGAAGGGGTTGCCTGAAGCTTTCTTT
j_gene: TRBJ1-1
abundance: many
d_gene: .
v_gene: TRBV11-3

CDR3aa: CASSPRAQRERSGSEQFF
CDR3nt: TGTGCCAGCTCACCACGGGCCCAAAGGGAGAGGAGCGGAAGCGAGCAGTTCTTC
j_gene: TRBJ2-1
abundance: .
d_gene: .
v_gene: TRBV18